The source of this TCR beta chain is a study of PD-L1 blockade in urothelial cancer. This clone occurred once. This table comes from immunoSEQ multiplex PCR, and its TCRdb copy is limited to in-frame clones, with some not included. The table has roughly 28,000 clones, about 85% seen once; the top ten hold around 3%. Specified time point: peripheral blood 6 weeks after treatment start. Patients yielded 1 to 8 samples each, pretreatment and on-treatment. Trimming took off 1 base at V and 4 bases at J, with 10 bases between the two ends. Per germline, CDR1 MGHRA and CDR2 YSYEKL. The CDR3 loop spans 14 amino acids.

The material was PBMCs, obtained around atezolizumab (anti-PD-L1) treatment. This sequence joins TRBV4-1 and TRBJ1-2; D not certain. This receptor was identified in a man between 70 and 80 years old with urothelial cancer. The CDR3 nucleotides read TGCGCCAGCAGCCAAGCTCGCGAGCCCTATGGCTACACCTTC. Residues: CASSQAREPYGYTF.